A single sample is the source of the 26 T cell receptor beta chains below, sequenced in a study of T cell clonality in common variable immunodeficiency (dated by TCRdb to 2014 to 2015). Receptor libraries were prepared by the immunoSEQ multiplex PCR assay. The immuneACCESS repertoire file appears here via TCRdb, limited to in-frame rearrangements. These files lack a portion of the clones; in checked studies, under half of the deficit traces to unresolved V genes, and the cause of the others is not known. The table shows fewer than 60,000 clones here, with no singletons. The leading ten clones occupy more than 2% of the sample. The sample consisted of peripheral blood mononuclear cells. Receptor source: a person aged 18-70 years in good health.

This clone was counted many times. The DNA ends 3 residues before the CDR3 does, and the rest of the CDR3 is filled in from the germline J gene. This chain joins TRBV7-2 and TRBJ1-5, with 7 bases matching TRBD1. There are 15 residues in the CDR3. Germline CDR1 SGHTA, CDR2 FQGNSA. J was trimmed by 4 bases and V by 5 bases; bases with no gene match: 8. Incomplete CDR3 DNA: TGTGCCAGCAGCCCGCCGGGACAGAGAAATCAGCCC. As protein: CASSPPGQRNQP. The entire CDR3 protein is CASSPPGQRNQPQHF.

This clone turned up a few times. The CDR3 end falls 3 residues outside the read, so it is completed with the germline J gene. The chain is built from TRBV18 and TRBJ1-2; D might be TRBD1 (5 bases). CDR3 size: 15 residues. Germline loops: CDR1 KGHSH, CDR2 LQKENI. CDR3 DNA (partial): TGTGCCAGCTCACCAGTGGGGCTCAACTACTACGAC. It yields the protein CASSPVGLNYYD. The full CDR3 protein reads CASSPVGLNYYDYTF.

The CDR3: CASSRPGARDTQYF. The covered CDR3 bases are TGTGCCAGCAGCCGTCCAGGGGCCCGGGATACG. V and J are TRBV2 and TRBJ2-3, with D possibly matching TRBD1 (6 bases). The CDR3 goes on 3 residues after the read ends, and that part is filled in from the germline J gene. CDR1 is SNHLY, CDR2 FYNNEI, per germline. The CDR3 totals 14 residues. The V and J ends lost 6 bases and 6 bases respectively, with 16 bases between them. The full variable domain, in which reference TRBV2 and TRBJ2-3 provide the parts outside the CDR3, is EPEVTQTPSHQVTQMGQEVILRCVPISNHLYFYWYRQILGQKVEFLVSFYNNEISEKSEIFDDQFSVERPDGSNFTLKIRSTKLEDSAMYFCASSRPGARDTQYFGPGTRLTVL.

This clone was seen repeatedly, ten times or more. Incomplete CDR3 DNA: TGCGCCAGCAGCCAGGGACAGCTGGTGGTGGGAAGTAATGAAAAG. Amino acid sequence: CASSQGQLVVGSNEK. The complete CDR3 reads CASSQGQLVVGSNEKLFF. This chain links TRBV5-1 with TRBJ2-2; TRBD1 matches 7 bases. With the read ending 3 residues before the CDR3 end, the germline J gene is used to fill in that end. Germline CDR1 and CDR2: SGHRS and YFSETQ. This CDR3 has 18 amino acids.

This clone was counted ten times or more. The CDR3 end falls 3 residues outside the read, so it is completed with the germline J gene. The J gene is TRBJ2-7, the V gene TRBV28; TRBD1 aligns across 9 bases. Germline V gene data show CDR1 as MDHEN and CDR2 as SYDVKM. V dropped 4 bases and J dropped 6; count of bases not matched to a gene: 10. The length of the CDR3 is 15 residues. CDR3 bases read: TGTGCCAGCAGTTCCCCGGGGACAGGGAAGGGCGAG. Protein sequence: CASSSPGTGKGE. From start to end, the CDR3 is CASSSPGTGKGEQYF.

Ten or more counts support this clone. CDR3 in amino acids: CASSPEDSLYGYTF. The part of the CDR3 DNA that was read is TGTGCCAGCTCACCAGAGGACAGCCTCTATGGC. The chain combines TRBV18 with TRBJ1-2; D might be TRBD1 (6 bases). The CDR3 end is not reached by the read, which stops 3 residues before it; the germline J gene fills it in. V shed 2 bases and J shed 4 bases, with 11 bases lying between them. Germline V gene sequence: CDR1 KGHSH, CDR2 LQKENI. The CDR3 length is 14 residues.

In its sample, this clone was seen many times. The CDR3 end lies 3 residues beyond the end of the read and is filled in from the germline J gene. The J gene is TRBJ1-3, the V gene TRBV18; 10 bases map to TRBD1. Per germline, CDR1 KGHSH and CDR2 LQKENI. CDR3 length: 17 amino acids. V shed 3 bases, J shed 2 bases, and the junction held 7 bases outside the gene matches. CDR3 residues: CASSPLGQGIPGNTIYF. CDR3 bases read: TGTGCCAGCTCACCCTTGGGACAGGGGATCCCTGGAAACACC.

This clone was found many times. Read data end 3 residues before the CDR3 end; the end is taken from the germline J gene. This chain links TRBV20-1 with TRBJ1-5; D is unresolved. V lost 6 bases and J lost 1, with 13 bases in between. The germline V gene encodes CDR1 DFQATT and CDR2 SNEGSKA (reference sequence). The length of the CDR3 is 14 residues. CDR3 DNA, as far as it was read: TGCAGTGCCACGGCAGGAGAAAGCAATCAGCCC. Translated: CSATAGESNQP. The whole CDR3 sequence reads CSATAGESNQPQHF.

This clone was found many times. The read comes to an end 3 residues before the CDR3 does, leaving the germline J gene to fill in the end. This rearrangement joins TRBV5-1 to TRBJ1-6; D unresolved. Germline lookup yields CDR1 SGHRS and CDR2 YFSETQ. CDR3 length equals 14 residues. Trimming removed 2 bases at V and 9 bases at J, with 12 bases between. The CDR3 is CASSFEPSSSPLHF. CDR3 DNA, as far as it was read: TGCGCCAGCAGCTTTGAACCCTCCAGTTCACCC.

This clone came up many times. The read ends 3 residues shy of where the CDR3 ends; the end is completed using the germline J gene. The chain has TRBV5-1 and TRBJ2-2, with D uncertain. CDR3 length equals 15 residues. Trimming pared 7 bases from V and 1 base from J, leaving 14 bases between. Germline V gene lookup returns CDR1 SGHRS and CDR2 YFSETQ. CDR3 in amino acids: CASGPRQGNTGELFF. The part of the CDR3 DNA that was read is TGCGCCAGCGGGCCTCGGCAAGGGAACACCGGGGAG. The full variable domain, completed using reference TRBV5-1 and TRBJ2-2, is KAGVTQTPRYLIKTRGQQVTLSCSPISGHRSVSWYQQTPGQGLQFLFEYFSETQRNKGNFPGRFSGRQFSNSRSEMNVSTLELGDSALYLCASGPRQGNTGELFFGEGSRLTVL.

This clone was detected many times. The read ends 3 residues early relative to the CDR3; the germline J gene fills the gap. The rearrangement joins TRBV2 to TRBJ2-1; 9 bases align to TRBD1. Germline CDR1 SNHLY, CDR2 FYNNEI. The CDR3 is made up of 17 amino acids. J gave up 4 bases and V 7 bases, and 14 bases lay outside the gene matches. The CDR3 loop reads CASTPSLGTGPYNEQFF. CDR3 DNA (partial): TGTGCCAGCACCCCCTCCTTAGGGACAGGGCCGTACAATGAG. Combining the CDR3 with reference TRBV2 and TRBJ2-1 gives the whole variable domain EPEVTQTPSHQVTQMGQEVILRCVPISNHLYFYWYRQILGQKVEFLVSFYNNEISEKSEIFDDQFSVERPDGSNFTLKIRSTKLEDSAMYFCASTPSLGTGPYNEQFFGPGTRLTVL.

This clone occurred many times. The CDR3 end is not reached by the read, which stops 3 residues before it; the germline J gene fills it in. The V gene is TRBV7-9, the J gene TRBJ1-4; TRBD1 agrees at 10 bases. The CDR3 has 15 residues. CDR1 and CDR2 from the germline V gene are SEHNR and FQNEAQ (reference sequence). The chain's CDR3 is CASSPQNPGQGGLFF. CDR3 DNA, as far as it was read: TGTGCCAGCAGCCCTCAAAACCCCGGACAGGGGGGA.

A word on this clone: The read terminates 3 residues before the CDR3 end, so the remaining end is supplied by the germline J gene. This chain joins TRBV19 and TRBJ2-2, with 10 bases lining up with TRBD1. The CDR3 sequence is 21 residues long. Losses at the gene ends were 6 bases for V and 4 bases for J; bases not matched to a gene: 23. CDR1 and CDR2 from the germline V gene are LNHDA and SQIVND (reference sequence). CDR3 DNA (partial): TGTGCCAGTAGCCGACCCTTGCTTGGTCCTCTCGGGACAGGGGTCACCGGGGAG. It codes for CASSRPLLGPLGTGVTGE. The whole CDR3 protein is CASSRPLLGPLGTGVTGELFF.

With regard to this clone: The CDR3 extends 3 residues past the end of the read, so its final part is completed from the germline J gene. This chain links TRBV6-1 with TRBJ1-5, with a possible D match to TRBD1 (6 bases). The CDR3 sequence is 15 residues long. CDR1 is MNHNS and CDR2 is SASEGT in the germline V gene. Incomplete CDR3 DNA: TGTGCCAGCAGTGAAACTAGCGGGGGGGCAGATCCC. This codes for CASSETSGGADP. The whole CDR3 region reads CASSETSGGADPQHF.

This clone was seen a handful of times. The CDR3 end falls 3 residues outside the read, so it is completed with the germline J gene. This sequence joins TRBV18 and TRBJ2-5, with D perhaps matching TRBD1 (5 bases). The ends were cut back, 6 bases at V and 5 bases at J, with 16 bases in the middle. Germline CDR1 is KGHSH and CDR2 is LQKENI. The CDR3 contains 14 residues. The sequenced CDR3 bases are TGTGCCAGCTCCCCCAGCAGGGATTGGGAGACC. This encodes CASSPSRDWET. From start to end, the CDR3 is CASSPSRDWETQYF.

Many counts were recorded for this clone. The CDR3 extends 3 residues past the end of the read, so its final part is completed from the germline J gene. The rearrangement uses TRBV5-1 and TRBJ2-1, with TRBD1 as a possible D gene (5 bases). The CDR3 contains 13 residues. CDR1 is SGHRS and CDR2 is YFSETQ in the germline V gene. Between the trimmed V and J ends, which lost 0 bases and 7 bases, there was a span of 8 bases. The sequenced CDR3 bases are TGCGCCAGCAGCTTGGCCGACAGTAATGAG. Encoded protein: CASSLADSNE. The whole CDR3 region reads CASSLADSNEQFF.

This clone was seen ten or more times. Other nucleotide sequences from this sample produce the same CDR3. CDR3 residues: CASSLGQGAAKNIQYF. CDR3 DNA, as far as it was read: TGCGCCAGCAGCTTGGGGCAGGGGGCGGCCAAAAACATT. V usage is TRBV5-1 and J usage is TRBJ2-4; 8 nucleotides match TRBD1. The read ends 3 residues shy of where the CDR3 ends; the end is completed using the germline J gene. V trimming: 0 bases; J trimming: 1 base; junction bases outside the gene matches: 3. This CDR3 contains 16 residues. Germline V lookup: CDR1 SGHRS, CDR2 YFSETQ.

This clone came up many times. The CDR3 is cut off 3 residues early in the read; its end comes from the germline J gene. This chain uses TRBV5-1 with TRBJ1-2, with D perhaps TRBD1 (6 bases). Germline V gene data show CDR1 as SGHRS and CDR2 as YFSETQ. Trimming removed 0 bases from V and 7 bases from J, with 13 bases in between. This CDR3 is 14 amino acids long. CDR3 sequence: CASSLVLGASGYTF. The sequenced part of the CDR3 DNA is TGCGCCAGCAGCTTGGTTCTGGGGGCGAGTGGC. Using reference TRBV5-1 and TRBJ1-2 for the parts outside the CDR3, the full variable domain is KAGVTQTPRYLIKTRGQQVTLSCSPISGHRSVSWYQQTPGQGLQFLFEYFSETQRNKGNFPGRFSGRQFSNSRSEMNVSTLELGDSALYLCASSLVLGASGYTFGSGTRLTVV.

At least ten counts were recorded for this clone. Read coverage stops 3 residues before the CDR3 terminus; the germline J gene supplies the remainder. V usage is TRBV30 and J usage is TRBJ1-1; 8 bases match TRBD1. V was clipped by 0 bases and J by 5 bases; unmatched bases: 5. The CDR3 consists of 14 residues. Germline lookup yields CDR1 GTSNPN and CDR2 SVGIG (reference sequence). CDR3 in amino acids: CAWSVLYRGTEAFF. CDR3 DNA (partial): TGTGCCTGGAGTGTACTGTACAGGGGGACTGAA.

This clone was observed many times. Read sequence stops 3 residues before the CDR3 end, and the germline J gene provides the missing end. The chain links TRBV2 to TRBJ2-2, with unresolved D. V shed 6 bases and J shed 0 bases, with 14 bases lying between them. There are 16 residues in the CDR3. CDR1 and CDR2 from the germline V gene are SNHLY and FYNNEI. The CDR3 DNA, read in part, is TGTGCCAGCAGGGCCGAACAATTCGCGAACACCGGGGAG. Protein product: CASRAEQFANTGE. The CDR3 reads in full as CASRAEQFANTGELFF.

This clone was detected many times. The CDR3 end lies 3 residues beyond the end of the read and is filled in from the germline J gene. This rearrangement joins TRBV30 to TRBJ2-3, with 8 bases identical to TRBD2. The germline CDR1 and CDR2 sequences are GTSNPN and SVGIG (reference sequence). V lost 5 bases and J lost 6; bases outside the gene matches: 13. CDR3 length: 15 amino acids. Incomplete CDR3 DNA: TGTGCCTGGGTCCCTCAGCGGGGGCCGTGGGATACG. Amino acids: CAWVPQRGPWDT. The whole CDR3 region reads CAWVPQRGPWDTQYF.

This clone was seen many times. Coverage ceases 3 residues before the CDR3 finishes, and the germline J gene fills in the end. The same CDR3 can be traced to other DNA sequences in this sample. The chain employs TRBV7-3 and TRBJ1-1; maybe TRBD1 (6 bases). This CDR3 is built from 13 residues. In germline, CDR1 is SGHTA, CDR2 FQGTGA. Between the trimmed V and J ends, which lost 4 bases and 3 bases, there was a span of 9 bases. CDR3 DNA (partial): TGTGCCAGCAGCTCACAGGGAGACACTGAA. Translation: CASSSQGDTE. The entire CDR3 reads CASSSQGDTEAFF. Variable domain in full (rest from reference TRBV7-3 and TRBJ1-1): GAGVSQTPSNKVTEKGKYVELRCDPISGHTALYWYRQSLGQGPEFLIYFQGTGAADDSGLPNDRFFAVRPEGSVSTLKIQRTERGDSAVYLCASSSQGDTEAFFGQGTRLTVV.

This clone has at least ten counts. The read stops 3 residues short of the end of the CDR3; the missing end is completed from the germline J gene. V and J are TRBV7-6 and TRBJ1-4; D is undetermined. V was trimmed by 0 bases and J by 0 bases, leaving 8 bases between them. In germline, CDR1 is SGHVS, CDR2 FNYEAQ. The CDR3 is 16 amino acids. The CDR3 sequence: CASSLASLSTNEKLFF. CDR3 DNA, as far as it was read: TGTGCCAGCAGCTTAGCGTCTCTTTCAACTAATGAAAAA. The full variable domain, rest sourced from reference TRBV7-6 and TRBJ1-4, is GAGVSQSPRYKVTKRGQDVALRCDPISGHVSLYWYRQALGQGPEFLTYFNYEAQQDKSGLPNDRFSAERPEGSISTLTIQRTEQRDSAMYRCASSLASLSTNEKLFFGSGTQLSVL.

This clone was picked up many times. Read coverage stops 3 residues before the CDR3 terminus; the germline J gene supplies the remainder. This sequence joins TRBV12-3 or TRBV12-4 and TRBJ2-7; 11 bases fit TRBD2. V was clipped by 6 bases and J by 1 base; unmatched bases: 5. There are 15 residues in the CDR3. CDR3 sequence reads: CASSKTSGASYEQYF. The part of the CDR3 DNA that was read is TGTGCCAGCAGCAAGACTAGCGGGGCTTCCTACGAG.

This clone was observed at least ten times. The read falls 3 residues short of the CDR3 end, and the missing part is taken from the germline J gene. The chain couples TRBV29-1 to TRBJ2-4, with 13 positions matching TRBD2. The trim removed 7 bases at V and 9 bases at J, leaving 9 bases unmatched. The CDR3 has 14 amino acids. Per the germline V gene, CDR1 is SQVTM and CDR2 is ANQGSEA. The CDR3 region is CSARTSGGPGIQYF. The sequenced part of the CDR3 DNA is TGCAGCGCCCGGACTAGCGGGGGCCCAGGCATT.

The table lists this clone with many counts. The read halts 3 residues ahead of the CDR3 end, with the missing end drawn from the germline J gene. V and J are TRBV20-1 and TRBJ2-3; 9 bases align to TRBD2. V lost 6 bases to trimming and J lost 6 bases; unmatched junction nucleotides: 7. CDR1 and CDR2 (germline): DFQATT, SNEGSKA (reference sequence). The CDR3 runs 13 residues. The CDR3 reads CSAPRTSVDTQYF. CDR3 DNA, as far as it was read: TGCAGTGCCCCGAGGACTAGCGTCGATACG.